Below, 14 T cell receptor beta chains from the same sample are listed, as sequenced in a study of post-analysis software for immune sequencing data (dated by TCRdb to the mid-2010s). The investigation overall reported the following: Roughly 5 TRBV segments, including TRBV5-6, TRBV5-1 and TRBV20-1, were significantly more frequent in patients than controls.

Libraries were made using PCR. Sequencer: Illumina HiSeq 2500. To reduce PCR and sequencing biases, unique molecular identifiers were built into the TCR beta cDNA libraries. In-frame beta chains were kept once TCRdb had trimmed the public reads at Q25 with fastp and called clones with MiXCR. CDR3 protein sequences are deduplicated, and each keeps its most common genes and DNA. In this sample the table shows about 180,000 distinct CDR3 sequences, roughly 30% of which occur a single time. Approximately 1.6% of the sample belongs to the ten largest clones. These receptors are not linked to any known antigen. Material for sequencing was blood. The receptor set was obtained from a girl aged 5-17 years with multiple sclerosis.

Notes on this clonotype: A read error may be the cause here, since a much bigger clone is one base away. The chain recombines TRBV6-5 with TRBJ1-5; D remains ambiguous. V was cut by 2 bases and J by 7 bases, with 9 bases left in between. This CDR3 has 13 amino acids. CDR1 is MNHEY and CDR2 is SVGAGI in the germline V gene. This CDR3 reads CASSYRQSQPQHF. In DNA, the CDR3 is TGTGCCAGCAGTTACAGGCAGTCACAGCCCCAGCATTTT.

Concerning this clonotype: The conserved final phenylalanine or tryptophan is absent from the CDR3, which likely points to a read error. This chain uses TRBV12-3 or TRBV12-4 with TRBJ2-5, with D possibly being TRBD1 (6 bases). The CDR3 has 15 amino acids. V was cut by 3 bases and J by 0 bases, with 11 bases left in between. CDR3 in DNA: TGTGCCAGCAGTTTCTCTGGACAGTACCAAGAGACCCAGTACGTC. Translation: CASSFSGQYQETQYV.

The rearrangement links TRBV10-3 to TRBJ2-4; 7 nucleotides align to TRBD1. The J call may not be correct, given that the DNA end is closer to TRBJ2-7. Germline loops: CDR1 ENHRY, CDR2 SYGVKD. This CDR3 is 12 amino acids long. The CDR3 is CASRDSFHEQYF. The DNA for the CDR3 is TGTGCCAGCCGGGACAGCTTCCACGAGCAGTACTTC.

The genes are TRBV5-1 and TRBJ2-3; D is possibly TRBD1 or TRBD2 (8 bases each). This CDR3 spans 19 amino acids. V was trimmed by 2 bases and J by 0 bases, leaving 22 bases between them. Germline lookup yields CDR1 SGHRS and CDR2 YFSETQ. CDR3 nucleotides: TGCGCCAGCAGCTTTAGCGGGACAGGTGGAACCACTAGCACAGATACGCAGTATTTT. Translation gives CASSFSGTGGTTSTDTQYF.

This clonotype was counted between two and nine times. The chain joins TRBV6-1 to TRBJ2-6; 7 nucleotides align to TRBD1. The CDR3 extends over 18 amino acids. V gave up 8 bases and J gave up 1 base; unmatched junction bases: 14. Per the germline V gene, CDR1 is MNHNS and CDR2 is SASEGT. The CDR3 loop reads CASAIRTGTPSGANVLTF. In nucleotides, the CDR3 is TGTGCCAGCGCAATCAGGACAGGAACACCTTCTGGGGCCAACGTCCTGACTTTC.

This clonotype was recorded at least ten times. The chain couples TRBV12-3 or TRBV12-4 to TRBJ2-3; TRBD2 matches 8 bases. V trimming: 7 bases; J trimming: 3 bases; junction bases outside the gene matches: 18. This CDR3 has 18 amino acids. CDR3 nucleotide sequence: TGTGCCAGCACCACTATGTCTCAGGAGGGACTAGTTACAGATACGCAGTATTTT. This codes for CASTTMSQEGLVTDTQYF.

This clonotype has only a few counts. This chain's CDR3 is CASSSTGTVTEAFF. As DNA, the CDR3 is TGTGCCAGCAGTTCAACCGGGACAGTCACTGAAGCTTTCTTT. The V gene is TRBV5-4, the J gene TRBJ1-1; 7 bases are shared with TRBD1. J was trimmed by 4 bases and V by 5 bases; bases with no gene match: 8. The CDR3 length is 14 residues. From germline, CDR1 is SGHNT and CDR2 YYREEE (reference sequence).

In this sample, this clonotype turned up many times. The chain has TRBV6-2 or TRBV6-3 and TRBJ2-1, with 7 bases matching TRBD2. Germline CDR1 reads MNHEY; CDR2 reads SVGEGT. Losses at the gene ends were 2 bases for V and 5 bases for J; bases not matched to a gene: 18. The length of the CDR3 is 19 residues. In DNA, the CDR3 is TGTGCCAGCAGTTACGCGAACCCTCTAGCGGTACGGGGGGACAATGAGCAGTTCTTC. Translating gives CASSYANPLAVRGDNEQFF.

Regarding this clonotype: One base away lies a much larger clone, so this may be a sequencing read error. This chain joins TRBV10-1 and TRBJ1-2, with TRBD1 matching over 7 bases. The CDR3 extends over 13 amino acids. From germline, CDR1 is WNHNN and CDR2 SYGVQD (reference sequence). Trimming removed 3 bases from V and 13 bases from J; junction bases left unmatched: 11. The CDR3 loop reads CASSDAMTGSCTF. In DNA form, the CDR3 reads TGCGCCAGCAGTGACGCTATGACAGGGAGTTGCACCTTC.

This clonotype appeared many times. This sequence joins TRBV11-2 and TRBJ2-1; a possible D gene is TRBD1 (6 bases). CDR3 length: 17 amino acids. Between the trimmed V and J ends, which lost 0 bases and 8 bases, there was a span of 20 bases. Germline assignment: CDR1 SGHAT and CDR2 FQNNGV. This chain's CDR3 is CASSLDQGTASIHEQFF. In DNA form, the CDR3 reads TGTGCCAGCAGCTTAGATCAGGGGACGGCTAGTATCCATGAGCAGTTCTTC. The full variable domain, with the rest looked up from reference TRBV11-2 and TRBJ2-1, is EAGVAQSPRYKIIEKRQSVAFWCNPISGHATLYWYQQILGQGPKLLIQFQNNGVVDDSQLPKDRFSAERLKGVDSTLKIQPAKLEDSAVYLCASSLDQGTASIHEQFFGPGTRLTVL.

In regard to this clonotype: An end of the junction does not agree with germline; a read error may underlie this. The rearrangement joins TRBV7-8 to TRBJ2-5; TRBD2 aligns across 9 bases. Germline lookup yields CDR1 SGHVS and CDR2 FQNEAQ. The CDR3 covers 19 residues. The CDR3, as DNA: TGTGCCGGCAGCTTAGCGGGAGACATTCGAGCGGGGCCACAAGAGACCCAGTACTTC. It translates to CAGSLAGDIRAGPQETQYF.

This clonotype has at least ten counts. This chain uses TRBV12-3 or TRBV12-4 with TRBJ2-5; D is tentatively TRBD1 or TRBD2 (5 bases each). This CDR3 has 13 residues. V lost 6 bases and J 2 bases, leaving 10 bases between the germline ends. The CDR3 reads CASSPGRQETQYF. The DNA for the CDR3 is TGTGCCAGCAGCCCGGGACGGCAAGAGACCCAGTACTTC.

This clonotype was counted ten times or more. This chain links TRBV12-3 or TRBV12-4 with TRBJ2-1, with a possible D match to TRBD2 (6 bases). Trimming removed 5 bases from V and 0 bases from J, with 14 bases in between. The CDR3 runs to 16 residues. The CDR3, as DNA: TGTGCCAGCAGTCCTCGGAGGGTCCTCTCCTACAATGAGCAGTTCTTC. Amino acid sequence: CASSPRRVLSYNEQFF.

As to this clonotype: A much bigger clone sits one base away, suggesting this may be a read error. J is TRBJ2-5 and V is TRBV5-6; D is uncertain. Germline CDR1 SGHDT, CDR2 YYEEEE. The germline V and J ends were trimmed by 2 bases and 0 bases, with 5 bases remaining between them. CDR3 length equals 13 residues. CDR3 loop: CASSLDYQETQYF. The CDR3 nucleotides are TGTGCCAGCAGCTTAGACTACCAAGAGACCCAGTACTTC.